Following are 9 T cell receptor beta chains from one sample sequenced in a study of blood T cell repertoires in COVID-19. Method: immunoSEQ multiplex PCR; TCRdb's copy keeps in-frame clones and lacks some. The repertoire holds some 130,000 clones, with 90% as singletons. The sequenced sample consisted of peripheral blood. These TCRs come from a man in his 60s with COVID-19, enrolled during active disease.

The genes are TRBV19 and TRBJ2-1, with TRBD2 identical over 9 bases. Germline V gives CDR1 LNHDA, CDR2 SQIVND (reference sequence). Trimming removed 0 bases from V and 8 bases from J; junction bases left unmatched: 2. This CDR3 contains 14 residues. DNA of the CDR3: TGTGCCAGTAGTATAGAGCTAGCGGGATATGAGCAGTTCTTC. Translated: CASSIELAGYEQFF. Using reference TRBV19 and TRBJ2-1 for the parts outside the CDR3, the full variable domain is DGGITQSPKYLFRKEGQNVTLSCEQNLNHDAMYWYRQDPGQGLRLIYYSQIVNDFQKGDIAEGYSVSREKKESFPLTVTSAQKNPTAFYLCASSIELAGYEQFFGPGTRLTVL.

The CDR3 region has the DNA TGTGCCAGCAGCTCCGGGTTGGAGACCCAGTACTTC. It codes for CASSSGLETQYF. The chain has TRBV5-4 and TRBJ2-5; D is ambiguous. The CDR3 covers 12 residues. The V gene lost 3 bases and the J gene lost 5 bases, with 8 bases spanning the gap. Looked up from germline, CDR1 is SGHNT and CDR2 is YYREEE (reference sequence).

The V and J genes are TRBV29-1 and TRBJ2-2, with 8 bases aligning to TRBD1. The V and J ends lost 5 bases and 1 base, in that order; junction bases with no gene match: 6. Germline V gene lookup returns CDR1 SQVTM and CDR2 ANQGSEA. This CDR3 region has 15 residues. CDR3 in DNA: TGCAGCGTTCTAGGAGACAGGGGGAACACCGGGGAGCTGTTTTTT. Amino acid sequence: CSVLGDRGNTGELFF.

The chain couples TRBV6-4 to TRBJ2-3; possible D gene TRBD2, 6 bases. There are 13 residues in the CDR3. Germline V gives CDR1 MRHNA, CDR2 SNTAGT. The germline V and J ends were trimmed by 3 bases and 8 bases, with 12 bases remaining between them. The CDR3 coding sequence is TGTGCCAGCAGTGATTCGCAGGGAGGTACGCAGTATTTT. Translating it yields CASSDSQGGTQYF.

The chain is built from TRBV18 and TRBJ2-7; 10 positions match TRBD2. Germline lookup yields CDR1 KGHSH and CDR2 LQKENI. V shed 3 bases, J shed 6 bases, and the junction held 5 bases outside the gene matches. The CDR3 has 14 residues. CDR3 DNA: TGTGCCAGCTCACCGGTAGCGGGAGGAGGCGAGCAGTACTTC. It yields the protein CASSPVAGGGEQYF.

The genes are TRBV2 and TRBJ2-3, with 11 positions matching TRBD2. The CDR3 is 15 residues long. Trimming took 2 bases from V and 5 from J; bases not matched to a gene: 3. Germline CDR1 reads SNHLY; CDR2 reads FYNNEI. For the CDR3, the DNA is TGTGCCAGCAGTGAAAGACTAGCGGGACTAGATACGCAGTATTTT. It codes for CASSERLAGLDTQYF. Full variable domain (missing parts from reference TRBV2 and TRBJ2-3): EPEVTQTPSHQVTQMGQEVILRCVPISNHLYFYWYRQILGQKVEFLVSFYNNEISEKSEIFDDQFSVERPDGSNFTLKIRSTKLEDSAMYFCASSERLAGLDTQYFGPGTRLTVL.

This clone turned up a few times. The sample holds other DNA sequences that translate to the same CDR3. This sequence joins TRBV3-1 (or the pseudogene TRBV3-2) and TRBJ2-1, with D unresolved. Trimming cost V 0 bases and J 7 bases, with 7 bases left between them. There are 13 residues in the CDR3. In germline, CDR1 is LGHDT, CDR2 YNNKEL (reference sequence). The CDR3 spells CASSQDPGNEQFF. The CDR3, as DNA: TGTGCCAGCAGCCAAGATCCGGGTAATGAGCAGTTCTTC.

The chain has TRBV5-1 and TRBJ1-1; no firm D call. Trimming shortened V by 4 bases and J by 7 bases, and 11 bases separated the two germline ends. Germline assignment: CDR1 SGHRS and CDR2 YFSETQ. This CDR3 has 12 amino acids. The CDR3 loop reads CASSPHGVEAFF. The CDR3 nucleotides are TGCGCCAGCAGCCCCCACGGAGTTGAAGCTTTCTTT.

This clone has a single count. This chain joins TRBV3-1 (or the pseudogene TRBV3-2) and TRBJ2-5; 7 bases are shared with TRBD1. With 5 bases clipped from V and 1 base from J, the junction kept 10 bases outside the gene matches. CDR1 is LGHDT and CDR2 is YNNKEL in the germline V gene (reference sequence). The CDR3 extends over 16 amino acids. CDR3 amino acids: CASSKGQTGIQETQYF. The CDR3 coding sequence is TGTGCCAGCAGCAAGGGCCAGACAGGGATCCAAGAGACCCAGTACTTC.